The entry below describes one TCR beta chain. No antigen is known for it. These data are taken from a study of T cell responses to AZD1222 COVID-19 vaccine. Clones were sequenced by immunoSEQ multiplex PCR, and TCRdb holds only the in-frame ones, with some missing. The sample holds over 150,000 clones, around nine tenths seen once. Points from the study as a whole: The sample set comprised mostly white British donors with more females, and clonal diversity was possibly underestimated. Only 5 or 6 AZD1222 recipients were seropositive at baseline. Sampled repertoires all dated from after the peak T cell response.

The clonotype originates from an adult who received the AZD1222 COVID-19 vaccine. The source material was peripheral blood, sampled 28 days after the second AZD1222 dose.

This chain's CDR3 is CASSSSRQGSGYGYTF. The CDR3 coding sequence is TGTGCCAGTAGTTCTTCAAGACAGGGTTCGGGCTATGGCTACACCTTC. The genes are TRBV19 and TRBJ1-2, with 7 nucleotides matching TRBD1. CDR3 length equals 16 residues. Looked up from germline, CDR1 is LNHDA and CDR2 is SQIVND (reference sequence). The ends lost 5 bases at V and 4 bases at J; junction bases unmatched: 13.